Listed here are 8 T cell receptor beta chains from one sample, sequenced in a study of T-cell memory formation after mild COVID-19. Each CDR3 protein is one row after TCRdb ran MiXCR on the 5' RACE reads. The data show around 200,000 distinct CDR3 sequences, about 18% seen once. What was sequenced was PBMCs or a T cell subset sorted from them (not recorded which). The receptors derive from a man between 18 and 29 years old who had mild COVID-19 (a few samples of this study predate the infection). Cell type and time point are not known.

V and J are TRBV28 and TRBJ2-1; perhaps TRBD2 as D (7 bases). V lost 10 bases, J lost 3 bases, and 19 bases lay in between. The CDR3 length is 15 residues. Germline CDR1 and CDR2: MDHEN and SYDVKM. CDR3 sequence reads: CATRGAGANYNEQFF. The CDR3 DNA reads TGTGCCACCAGAGGGGCGGGGGCCAACTACAATGAGCAGTTCTTC.

This clonotype has more than one count but fewer than ten. The genes are TRBV7-2 and TRBJ2-4, with TRBD2 as a possible D gene (5 bases). Per germline, CDR1 SGHTA and CDR2 FQGNSA. The CDR3 length is 17 residues. Trimming pared 5 bases from V and 0 bases from J, leaving 17 bases between. The CDR3 bases are TGTGCCAGCAGCGGACCGGGATTGCAAATAGCCAAAAACATTCAGTACTTC. This translates into CASSGPGLQIAKNIQYF.

V usage is TRBV6-5 and J usage is TRBJ2-7; TRBD2 might be the D (6 bases). Looked up from germline, CDR1 is MNHEY and CDR2 is SVGAGI. The CDR3 sequence is 13 residues long. V was clipped by 6 bases and J by 7 bases, with 16 bases between them. The CDR3 region has the DNA TGTGCCAGCAGCCGCCTCGACAGCGGGGAGCAGTACGTC. Protein product: CASSRLDSGEQYV.

This clonotype was found a few times. This chain uses TRBV18 with TRBJ2-7; 9 bases fit TRBD2. Trimming at V came to 2 bases and at J to 3 bases, leaving 2 bases not matched to a gene. Germline V lookup: CDR1 KGHSH, CDR2 LQKENI. The CDR3 length is 14 residues. CDR3: CASSPYSGGYEQYV. The CDR3 nucleotides read TGTGCCAGCTCACCATATAGCGGGGGCTACGAGCAGTACGTC.

This clonotype was observed many times. The chain joins TRBV9 to TRBJ2-5, with D perhaps given as TRBD1 or TRBD2 (5 bases each). V was shortened by 1 base and J by 0 bases, with 13 bases between the two germline ends. CDR1 is SGDLS and CDR2 is YYNGEE in the germline V gene. CDR3 length equals 16 residues. CDR3 DNA sequence: TGTGCCAGCAGCGTATACTCCGGGACCAACCAAGAGACCCAGTACTTC. This sequence encodes CASSVYSGTNQETQYF.

This clonotype was counted between two and nine times. V gene TRBV7-2 combines with J gene TRBJ2-5; D is ambiguous. The CDR3 spans 13 residues. V lost 6 bases, J lost 3 bases, and 11 bases lay in between. Per the germline V gene, CDR1 is SGHTA and CDR2 is FQGNSA. The CDR3 DNA reads TGTGCCAGCAGTGGTTCTAAAAAAGAGACCCAGTACTTC. It specifies CASSGSKKETQYF. Looking up the rest from reference TRBV7-2 and TRBJ2-5 gives the full variable domain: GAGVSQSPSNKVTEKGKDVELRCDPISGHTALYWYRQSLGQGLEFLIYFQGNSAPDKSGLPSDRFSAERTGGSVSTLTIQRTQQEDSAVYLCASSGSKKETQYFGPGTRLLVL.

The chain recombines TRBV3-1 with TRBJ1-6; 7 positions agree with TRBD1. The trim removed 0 bases at V and 3 bases at J, leaving 8 bases unmatched. Germline V CDR1 and CDR2: LGHDT, YNNKEL (reference sequence). The CDR3 consists of 18 residues. Here the CDR3 reads CASSQDPRTGYYNSPLHF. As DNA, the CDR3 is TGTGCCAGCAGCCAAGATCCCCGGACAGGCTACTATAATTCACCCCTCCACTTT.

The chain recombines TRBV12-3 or TRBV12-4 with TRBJ1-2; maybe TRBD1 (5 bases). The CDR3 is 13 amino acids. The V end was cut by 3 bases, the J end by 4 bases, with 9 bases between. The DNA for the CDR3 is TGTGCCAGCAGTTTCCGGGGCACCTATGGCTACACCTTC. The encoded protein is CASSFRGTYGYTF.